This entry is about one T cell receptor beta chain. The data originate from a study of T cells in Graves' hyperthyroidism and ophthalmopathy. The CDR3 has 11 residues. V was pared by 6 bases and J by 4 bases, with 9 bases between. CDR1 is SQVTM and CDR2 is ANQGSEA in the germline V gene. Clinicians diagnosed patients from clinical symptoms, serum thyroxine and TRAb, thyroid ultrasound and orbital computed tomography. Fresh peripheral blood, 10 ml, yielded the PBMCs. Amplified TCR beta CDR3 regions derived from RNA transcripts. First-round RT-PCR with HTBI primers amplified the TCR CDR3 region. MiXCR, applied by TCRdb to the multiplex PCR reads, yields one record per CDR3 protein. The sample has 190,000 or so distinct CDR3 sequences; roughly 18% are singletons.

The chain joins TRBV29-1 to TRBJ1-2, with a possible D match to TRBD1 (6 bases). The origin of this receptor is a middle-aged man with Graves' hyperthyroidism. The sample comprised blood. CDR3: CSVAQGYGYTF. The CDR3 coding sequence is TGCAGCGTCGCACAGGGCTATGGCTACACCTTC.